The source of this TCR beta chain is a study of response to subunit inactivated influenza vaccine listed by TCRdb under 2018. Concerning the study at large: Deep quantitative profiling of the T cell receptor repertoire was used in the study to follow responses to a trivalent subunit inactivated influenza vaccine. General study outcomes and caveats: It was suggested by the authors that each seasonal influenza vaccination may recruit only a limited number of new T cells.

There are 14 amino acids in the CDR3, from cysteine to phenylalanine inclusive. The read is trimmed to its CDR3 DNA, 42 bases read in frame from base 1. Cut back by 3 bases and 5 bases, the V and J ends lie 13 bases apart. CDR1 and CDR2, looked up from the germline V gene, are KGHSH and LQKENI. This clonotype was seen only a few times. It lacks a known antigen. Base qualities are missing; no much larger clone stands one base away. Library preparation used RT-PCR. The data were produced on an Illumina HiSeq 2500. Through fastp at Q25 and MiXCR, TCRdb rebuilt clones from the public reads, retaining in-frame beta chains. All rows with the same CDR3 protein become a single entry with the most common DNA and genes. This sample gives 600,000 to 850,000 distinct CDR3 sequences in total; 12% to 15% of them show up just once. The top ten clonotypes cover approximately 7.6% of the sample.

The chain uses TRBV18 and TRBJ2-5; the D gene is perhaps TRBD2, on 5 matching bases. This clonotype originated in a man aged 45-65 years who received an inactivated influenza vaccine. Donor details come from another sample of the same person, matched by shared clones. The material sequenced was PBMCs from blood, taken approximately 15 days before vaccination. The CDR3 here reads CASSPRGEGETQYF. In nucleotide form, the sequence is TGTGCCAGCTCACCCCGGGGAGAAGGCGAGACCCAGTACTTC. The full variable domain, with segments outside the CDR3 supplied by the reference TRBV18 and TRBJ2-5 proteins, appears as NAGVMQNPRHLVRRRGQEARLRCSPMKGHSHVYWYRQLPEEGLKFMVYLQKENIIDESGMPKERFSAEFPKEGPSILRIQQVVRGDSAAYFCASSPRGEGETQYFGPGTRLLVL.